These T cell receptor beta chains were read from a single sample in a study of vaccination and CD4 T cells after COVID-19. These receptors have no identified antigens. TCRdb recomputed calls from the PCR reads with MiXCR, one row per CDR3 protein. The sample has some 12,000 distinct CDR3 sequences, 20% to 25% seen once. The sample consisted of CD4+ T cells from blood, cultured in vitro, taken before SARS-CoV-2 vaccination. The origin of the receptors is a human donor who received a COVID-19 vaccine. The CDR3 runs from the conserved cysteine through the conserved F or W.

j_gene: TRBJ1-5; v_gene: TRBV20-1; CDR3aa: CSAVQQGNQPQHF
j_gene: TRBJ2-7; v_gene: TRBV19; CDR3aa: CASSAGPYEQYF
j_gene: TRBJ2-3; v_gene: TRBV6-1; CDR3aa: CASSERGTSGDSDTQYF
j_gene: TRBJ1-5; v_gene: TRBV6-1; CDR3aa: CASSEPFENQPQHF
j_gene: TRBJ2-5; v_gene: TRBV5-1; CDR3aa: CASSLEPGGGQYF
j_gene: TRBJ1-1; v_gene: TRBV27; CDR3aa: CASSFSGRGDTEAFF
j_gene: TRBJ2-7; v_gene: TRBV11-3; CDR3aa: CASSLGWDRPYEQYF
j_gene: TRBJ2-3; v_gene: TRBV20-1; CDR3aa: CSVTSGSRTDTQYF
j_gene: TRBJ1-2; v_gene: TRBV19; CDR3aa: CASSPGQGNYGYTF
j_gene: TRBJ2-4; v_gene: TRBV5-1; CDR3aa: CASSLAEGGGDIQYF
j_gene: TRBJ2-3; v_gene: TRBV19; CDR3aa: CASSIQRGGRDTQYF